This TCR beta chain was documented in a study of T cells after yellow fever vaccination. Study summary: Fractions low in cell number were prepared with SMART-Seq v4 Ultra Low Input. Broader study findings: When the response was secondary, it was weaker but reached its peak faster, day 5 versus 15.

The table lists this clonotype with many counts. Its antigen remains unidentified. It was through 5'RACE template switching that TCR cDNA was made, with a universal primer site and UMIs added. In TCRdb, the 5' RACE reads were re-called with MiXCR into one record per CDR3 protein. The data hold hundreds of thousands of distinct CDR3 sequences, with more than 3% observed a single time. CDR3 size: 18 residues. The ends were cut back, 1 base at V and 4 bases at J, with 20 bases in the middle. Per the germline V gene, CDR1 is LGHNA and CDR2 is YSLEER. This material consisted of PBMCs, taken on the day of the yellow fever booster vaccination. This receptor was obtained from a man younger than 35 who received the YFV17D yellow fever vaccine. This chain connects TRBV4-3 to TRBJ2-1; possibly TRBD2 for D (7 bases). In DNA form, the CDR3 reads TGCGCCAGCAGCCAAGTGGGGGGGGCCGGGGGAAAGTACAATGAGCAGTTCTTC. Protein sequence: CASSQVGGAGGKYNEQFF.